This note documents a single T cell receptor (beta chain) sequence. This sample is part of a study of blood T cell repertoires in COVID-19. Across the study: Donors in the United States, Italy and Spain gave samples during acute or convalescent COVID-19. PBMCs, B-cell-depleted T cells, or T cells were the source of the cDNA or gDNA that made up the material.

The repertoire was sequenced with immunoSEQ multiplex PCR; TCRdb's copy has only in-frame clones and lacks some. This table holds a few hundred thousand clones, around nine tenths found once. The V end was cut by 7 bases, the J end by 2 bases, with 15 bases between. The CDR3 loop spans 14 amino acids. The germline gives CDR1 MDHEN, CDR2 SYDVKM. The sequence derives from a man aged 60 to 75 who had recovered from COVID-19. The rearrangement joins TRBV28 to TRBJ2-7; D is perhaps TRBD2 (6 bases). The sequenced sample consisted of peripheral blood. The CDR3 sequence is CASTPGGGPYEQYF. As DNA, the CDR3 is TGTGCCAGCACCCCCGGGGGTGGACCCTACGAGCAGTACTTC.